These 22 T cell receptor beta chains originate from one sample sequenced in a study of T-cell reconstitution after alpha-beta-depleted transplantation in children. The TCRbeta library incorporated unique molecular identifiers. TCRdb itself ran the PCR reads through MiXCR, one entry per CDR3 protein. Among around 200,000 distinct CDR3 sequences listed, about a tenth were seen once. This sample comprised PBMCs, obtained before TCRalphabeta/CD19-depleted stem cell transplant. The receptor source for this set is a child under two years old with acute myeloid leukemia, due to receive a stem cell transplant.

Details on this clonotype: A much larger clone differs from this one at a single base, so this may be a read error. The CDR3 sequence is CSSSLELAGGDTQYF. DNA of the CDR3: TGTTCCAGCAGCTTAGAACTAGCGGGAGGAGATACGCAGTATTTT. This chain uses TRBV7-9 with TRBJ2-3; 12 bases line up with TRBD2. In germline, CDR1 is SEHNR, CDR2 FQNEAQ (reference sequence). This CDR3 has 15 amino acids. Based on the CDR3 plus reference TRBV7-9 and TRBJ2-3, the full variable domain is DTGVSQNPRHKITKRGQNVTFRCDPISEHNRLYWYRQTLGQGPEFLTYFQNEAQLEKSRLLSDRFSAERPKGSFSTLEIQRTEQGDSAMYLCSSSLELAGGDTQYFGPGTRLTVL.

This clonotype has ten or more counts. This CDR3 reads CASSLGELAGVDNEQFF. The DNA for the CDR3 is TGCGCCAGCAGCTTGGGGGAACTAGCGGGAGTTGACAATGAGCAGTTCTTC. The chain is built from TRBV5-1 and TRBJ2-1; 11 bases agree with TRBD2. V shed 0 bases and J 5 bases; nucleotides not matched to a gene: 7. The CDR3 consists of 17 residues. Germline values: CDR1 SGHRS, CDR2 YFSETQ.

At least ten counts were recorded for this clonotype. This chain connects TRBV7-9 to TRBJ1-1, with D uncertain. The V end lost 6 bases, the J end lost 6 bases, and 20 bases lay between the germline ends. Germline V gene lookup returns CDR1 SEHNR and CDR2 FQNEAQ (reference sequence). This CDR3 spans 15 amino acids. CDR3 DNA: TGTGCCAGCAGTGGAGGGTCGGGAGATATTTCTGAAGCTTTCTTT. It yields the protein CASSGGSGDISEAFF.

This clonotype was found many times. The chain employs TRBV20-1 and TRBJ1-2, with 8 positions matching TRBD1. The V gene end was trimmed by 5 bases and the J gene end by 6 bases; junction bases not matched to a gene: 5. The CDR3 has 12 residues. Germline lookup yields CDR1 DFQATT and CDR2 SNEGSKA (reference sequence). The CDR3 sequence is CSAGQGLDGYTF. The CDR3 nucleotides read TGCAGTGCTGGACAGGGCCTGGATGGCTACACCTTC.

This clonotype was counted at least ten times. CDR3: CSAPPRDQETQYF. The CDR3 DNA reads as TGCAGCGCCCCCCCAAGGGACCAAGAGACCCAGTACTTC. This chain uses TRBV29-1 with TRBJ2-5, with D uncertain. This CDR3 contains 13 residues. Trimming shortened V by 7 bases and J by 0 bases, and 12 bases separated the two germline ends. Germline CDR1 is SQVTM and CDR2 is ANQGSEA.

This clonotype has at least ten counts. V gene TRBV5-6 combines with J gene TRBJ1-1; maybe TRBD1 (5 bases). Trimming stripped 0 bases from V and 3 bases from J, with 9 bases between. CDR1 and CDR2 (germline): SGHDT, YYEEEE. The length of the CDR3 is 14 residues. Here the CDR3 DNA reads TGTGCCAGCAGCTTGGAGGAGGGGTACACTGAAGCTTTCTTT. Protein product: CASSLEEGYTEAFF.

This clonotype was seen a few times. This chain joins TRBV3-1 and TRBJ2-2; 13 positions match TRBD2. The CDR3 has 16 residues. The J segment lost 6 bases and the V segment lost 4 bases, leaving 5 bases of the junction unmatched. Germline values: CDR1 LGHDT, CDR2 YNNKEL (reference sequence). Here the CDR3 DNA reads TGTGCCAGCAGCCCGCCCGGGACTAGCGGGGCCGGGGAGCTGTTTTTT. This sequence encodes CASSPPGTSGAGELFF.

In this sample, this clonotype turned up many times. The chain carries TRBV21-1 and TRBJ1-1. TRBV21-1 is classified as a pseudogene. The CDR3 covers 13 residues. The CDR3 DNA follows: TGTGCCAGCAGCAAAATAGTGAACACTGAAGCTTTCTTT. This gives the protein CASSKIVNTEAFF.

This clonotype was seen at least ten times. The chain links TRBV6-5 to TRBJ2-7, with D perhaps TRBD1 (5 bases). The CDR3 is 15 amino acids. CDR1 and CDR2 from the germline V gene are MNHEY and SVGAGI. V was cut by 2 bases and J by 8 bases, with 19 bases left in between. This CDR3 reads CASSYGHGSGIQQYF. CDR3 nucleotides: TGTGCCAGCAGTTACGGACATGGATCGGGCATCCAGCAGTACTTC.

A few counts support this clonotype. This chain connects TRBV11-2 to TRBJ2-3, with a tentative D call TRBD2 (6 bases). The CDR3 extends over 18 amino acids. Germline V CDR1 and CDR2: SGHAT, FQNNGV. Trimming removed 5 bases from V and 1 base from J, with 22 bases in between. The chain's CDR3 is CASSPQWGTGVGTDTQYF. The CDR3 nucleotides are TGTGCCAGCAGCCCTCAGTGGGGGACGGGGGTGGGCACAGATACGCAGTATTTT.

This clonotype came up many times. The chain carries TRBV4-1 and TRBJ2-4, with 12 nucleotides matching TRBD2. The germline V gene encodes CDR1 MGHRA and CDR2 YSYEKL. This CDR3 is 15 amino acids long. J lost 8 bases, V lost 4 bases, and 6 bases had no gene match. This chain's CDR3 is CASSRLTSGSHIQYF. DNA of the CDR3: TGCGCCAGCAGCCGCTTGACTAGCGGGAGCCACATTCAGTACTTC.

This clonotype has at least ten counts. This CDR3 reads CSARVYEQYF. CDR3 coding DNA: TGCAGTGCTAGAGTCTACGAGCAGTACTTC. This sequence joins TRBV20-1 and TRBJ2-7; D not resolved. Trimming took 1 base from V and 3 from J, leaving 1 base between them. Germline V gene lookup returns CDR1 DFQATT and CDR2 SNEGSKA (reference sequence). There are 10 residues in the CDR3.

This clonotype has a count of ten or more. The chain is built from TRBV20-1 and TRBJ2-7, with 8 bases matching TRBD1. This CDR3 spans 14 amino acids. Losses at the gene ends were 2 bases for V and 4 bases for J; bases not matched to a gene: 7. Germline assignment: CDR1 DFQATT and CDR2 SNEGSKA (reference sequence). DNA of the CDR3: TGCAGTGCTAGACGCCCCAGGGGGCAGTACGAGCAGTACTTC. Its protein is CSARRPRGQYEQYF.

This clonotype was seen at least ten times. The CDR3 is CASSQVAGLSSGANVLTF. The CDR3 nucleotides are TGTGCCAGCAGCCAAGTGGCAGGTCTCAGCTCTGGGGCCAACGTCCTGACTTTC. The rearrangement links TRBV3-1 to TRBJ2-6; D not resolved. V was shortened by 1 base and J by 0 bases, with 13 bases between the two germline ends. The CDR3 runs to 18 residues. Germline lookup yields CDR1 LGHDT and CDR2 YNNKEL (reference sequence). The full variable domain, in which reference TRBV3-1 and TRBJ2-6 provide the parts outside the CDR3, is DTAVSQTPKYLVTQMGNDKSIKCEQNLGHDTMYWYKQDSKKFLKIMFSYNNKELIINETVPNRFSPKSPDKAHLNLHINSLELGDSAVYFCASSQVAGLSSGANVLTFGAGSRLTVL.

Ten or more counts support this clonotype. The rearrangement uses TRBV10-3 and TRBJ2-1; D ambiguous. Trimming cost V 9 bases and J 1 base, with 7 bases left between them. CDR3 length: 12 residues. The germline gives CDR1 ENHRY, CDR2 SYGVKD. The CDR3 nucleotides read TGTGCCATGGGCTTGTCCTACAATGAGCAGTTCTTC. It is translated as CAMGLSYNEQFF.

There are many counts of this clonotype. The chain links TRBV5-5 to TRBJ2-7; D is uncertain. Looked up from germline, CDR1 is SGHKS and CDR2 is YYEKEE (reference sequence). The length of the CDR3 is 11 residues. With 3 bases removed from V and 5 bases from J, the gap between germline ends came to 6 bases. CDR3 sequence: CASSSIDEQYF. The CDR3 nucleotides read TGTGCCAGCAGCTCGATCGACGAGCAGTACTTC.

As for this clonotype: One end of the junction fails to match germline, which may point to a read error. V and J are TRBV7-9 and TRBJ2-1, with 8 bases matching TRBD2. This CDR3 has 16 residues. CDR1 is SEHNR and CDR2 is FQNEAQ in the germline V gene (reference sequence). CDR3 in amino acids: CVSGLGGAGVYNEQFF. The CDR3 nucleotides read TGTGTCAGCGGCTTAGGAGGAGCGGGAGTCTACAATGAGCAGTTCTTC.

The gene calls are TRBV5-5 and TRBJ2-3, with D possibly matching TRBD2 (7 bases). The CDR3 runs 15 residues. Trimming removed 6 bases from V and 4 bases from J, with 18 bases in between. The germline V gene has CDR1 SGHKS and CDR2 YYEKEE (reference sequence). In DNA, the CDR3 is TGTGCCAGCACCGCGGAGGGGGGGAACGCAGATACGCAGTATTTT. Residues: CASTAEGGNADTQYF.

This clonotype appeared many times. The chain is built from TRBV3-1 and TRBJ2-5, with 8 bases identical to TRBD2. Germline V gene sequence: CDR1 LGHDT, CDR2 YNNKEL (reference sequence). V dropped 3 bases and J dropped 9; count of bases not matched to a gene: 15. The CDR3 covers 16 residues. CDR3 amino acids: CASSHIQRGLGGAQYF. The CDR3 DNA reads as TGTGCCAGCAGCCACATTCAGCGGGGGCTAGGCGGGGCCCAGTACTTC.

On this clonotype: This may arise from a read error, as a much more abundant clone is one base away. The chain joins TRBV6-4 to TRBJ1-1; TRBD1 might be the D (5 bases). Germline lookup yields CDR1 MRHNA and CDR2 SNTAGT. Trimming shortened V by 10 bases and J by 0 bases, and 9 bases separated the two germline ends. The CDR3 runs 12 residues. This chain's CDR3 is CATMTVNTEAFF. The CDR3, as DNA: TGTGCCACCATGACAGTGAACACTGAAGCTTTCTTT.

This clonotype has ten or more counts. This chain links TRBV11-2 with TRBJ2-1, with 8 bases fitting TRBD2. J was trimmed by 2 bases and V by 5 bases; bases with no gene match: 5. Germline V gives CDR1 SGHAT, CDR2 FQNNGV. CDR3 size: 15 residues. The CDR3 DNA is TGTGCCAGCAGCCGCCCGGGACTAGCCTACAATGAGCAGTTCTTC. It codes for CASSRPGLAYNEQFF.

CDR3 region: CASSQTRHSVGPLNEQFF. The CDR3 nucleotides are TGCGCCAGCAGTCAAACTCGTCACTCGGTGGGTCCCTTGAATGAGCAGTTCTTC. The rearrangement links TRBV23-1 to TRBJ2-1; D gene unclear. TRBV23-1 is an open reading frame whose function is uncertain. The CDR3 runs to 18 residues. The V and J ends lost 2 bases and 7 bases respectively, with 24 bases between them.